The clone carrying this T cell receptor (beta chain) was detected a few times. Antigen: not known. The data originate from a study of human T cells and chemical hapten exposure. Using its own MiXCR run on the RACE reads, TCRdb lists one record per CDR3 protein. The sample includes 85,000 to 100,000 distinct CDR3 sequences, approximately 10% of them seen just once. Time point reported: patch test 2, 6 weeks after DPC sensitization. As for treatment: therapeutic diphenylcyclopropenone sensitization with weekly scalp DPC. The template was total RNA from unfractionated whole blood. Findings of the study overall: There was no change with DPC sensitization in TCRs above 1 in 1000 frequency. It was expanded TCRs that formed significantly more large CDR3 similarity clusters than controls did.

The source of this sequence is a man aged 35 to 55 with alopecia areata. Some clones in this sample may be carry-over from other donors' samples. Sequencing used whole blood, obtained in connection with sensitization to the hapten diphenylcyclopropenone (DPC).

Here the CDR3 DNA reads TGCAGCGTTGAAGAAGGGGGAACTGAAGCTTTCTTT. Residues: CSVEEGGTEAFF. The chain links TRBV29-1 to TRBJ1-1; tentative D call: TRBD1 (6 bases). In germline, CDR1 is SQVTM, CDR2 ANQGSEA. The V end lost 0 bases, the J end lost 5 bases, and 7 bases lay between the germline ends. This CDR3 contains 12 residues.